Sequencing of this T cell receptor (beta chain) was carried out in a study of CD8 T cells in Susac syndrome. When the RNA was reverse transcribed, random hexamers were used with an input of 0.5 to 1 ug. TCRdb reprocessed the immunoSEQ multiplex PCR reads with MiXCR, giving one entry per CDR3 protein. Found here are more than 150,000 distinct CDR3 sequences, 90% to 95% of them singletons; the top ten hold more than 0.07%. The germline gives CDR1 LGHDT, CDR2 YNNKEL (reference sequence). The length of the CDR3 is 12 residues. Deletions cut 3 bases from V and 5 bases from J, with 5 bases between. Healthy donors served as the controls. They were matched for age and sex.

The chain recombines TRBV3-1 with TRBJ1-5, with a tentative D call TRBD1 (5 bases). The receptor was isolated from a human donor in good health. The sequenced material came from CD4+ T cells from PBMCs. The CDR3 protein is CASSQGDQPQHF. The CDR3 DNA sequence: TGTGCCAGCAGCCAGGGGGATCAGCCCCAGCATTTT.